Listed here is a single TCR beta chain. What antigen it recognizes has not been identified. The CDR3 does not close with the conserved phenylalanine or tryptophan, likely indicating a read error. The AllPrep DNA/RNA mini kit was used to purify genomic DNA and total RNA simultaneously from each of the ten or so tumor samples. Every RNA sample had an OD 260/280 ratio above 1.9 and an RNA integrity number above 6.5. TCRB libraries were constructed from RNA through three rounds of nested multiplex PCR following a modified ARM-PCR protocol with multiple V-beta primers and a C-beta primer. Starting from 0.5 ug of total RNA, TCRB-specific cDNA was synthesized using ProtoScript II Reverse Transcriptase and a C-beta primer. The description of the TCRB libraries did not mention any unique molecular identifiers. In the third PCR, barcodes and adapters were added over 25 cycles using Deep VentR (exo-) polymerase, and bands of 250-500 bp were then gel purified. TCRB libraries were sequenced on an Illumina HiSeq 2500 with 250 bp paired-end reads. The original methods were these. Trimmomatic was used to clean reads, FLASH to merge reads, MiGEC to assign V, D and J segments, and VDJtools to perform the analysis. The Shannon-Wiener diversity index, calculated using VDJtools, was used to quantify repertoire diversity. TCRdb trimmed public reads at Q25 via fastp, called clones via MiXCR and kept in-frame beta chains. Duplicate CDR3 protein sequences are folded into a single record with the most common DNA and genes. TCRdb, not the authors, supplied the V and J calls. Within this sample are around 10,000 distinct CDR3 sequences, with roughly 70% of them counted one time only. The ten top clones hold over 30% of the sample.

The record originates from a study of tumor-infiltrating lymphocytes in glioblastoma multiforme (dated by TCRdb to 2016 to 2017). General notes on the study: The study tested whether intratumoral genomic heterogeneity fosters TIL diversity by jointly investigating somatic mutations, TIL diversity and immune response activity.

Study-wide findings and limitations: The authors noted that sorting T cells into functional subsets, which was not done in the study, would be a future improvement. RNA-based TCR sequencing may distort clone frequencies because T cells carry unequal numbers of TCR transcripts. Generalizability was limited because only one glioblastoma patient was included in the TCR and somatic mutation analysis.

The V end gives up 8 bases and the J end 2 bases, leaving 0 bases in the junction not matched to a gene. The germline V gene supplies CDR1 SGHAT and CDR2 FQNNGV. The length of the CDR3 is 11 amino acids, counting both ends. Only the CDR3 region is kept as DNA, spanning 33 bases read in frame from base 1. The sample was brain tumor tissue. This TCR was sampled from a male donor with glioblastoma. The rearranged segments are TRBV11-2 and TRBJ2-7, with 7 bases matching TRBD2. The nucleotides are TGTGCCAGCGGACTAGCCTACGAGCAGTACTCC. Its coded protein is CASGLAYEQYS.